Listed below are T cell receptor beta chains from one sample, sequenced in a study of blood T cell repertoires in COVID-19. Only in-frame clones appear in the TCRdb table, and some are missing; sequencing was by immunoSEQ multiplex PCR. This table has about 60,000 clones, 85% to 90% appearing once. The sequenced material came from peripheral blood. The receptors were gathered from a human donor with active COVID-19. The donor label of this sample is uncertain. Each CDR3 is given with its conserved first and last residue. A D gene is named only where the DNA matches it firmly. A row's size may be missing; if present it is once, few, many or a size class.

v_call	clone_size	d_call	j_call	cdr3_length	cdr3_aa	cdr3_nt
TRBV19	NA	TRBD2	TRBJ2-5	20	CASSILGRPGLAGYQETQYF	TGTGCCAGTAGTATCCTCGGTCGACCGGGACTAGCGGGGTACCAAGAGACCCAGTACTTC
TRBV4-3	NA	TRBD1	TRBJ2-2	17	CASSQDFAGGNTGELFF	TGCGCCAGCAGCCAAGATTTCGCAGGGGGCAACACCGGGGAGCTGTTTTTT
TRBV19	once	TRBD1	TRBJ1-1	14	CASSDRGTLGGAFF	TGTGCCAGTAGTGACAGGGGGACCCTCGGGGGAGCTTTCTTT
TRBV7-9	NA	NA	TRBJ1-3	15	CASSSPDSSGNTIYF	TGTGCCAGCAGCTCCCCGGACAGCTCTGGAAACACCATATATTTT
TRBV10-1	NA	TRBD1	TRBJ1-1	16	CASSPTGSLMNTEAFF	TGCGCCAGCAGCCCGACAGGGAGTTTAATGAACACTGAAGCTTTCTTT
TRBV4-3	NA	TRBD1	TRBJ2-7	14	CASSYGTGAYEQYF	TGCGCCAGCAGCTACGGGACAGGGGCCTACGAGCAGTACTTC
TRBV3-1/TRBV3-2	NA	NA	TRBJ2-1	16	CASSQDWAGAGGEQFF	TGTGCCAGCAGCCAAGATTGGGCGGGGGCTGGGGGAGAGCAGTTCTTC
TRBV7-7	once	TRBD2	TRBJ2-3	16	CASSLNSGGKADTQYF	TGTGCTAGCAGCTTAAACAGCGGGGGAAAGGCGGATACGCAGTATTTT
TRBV9	NA	NA	TRBJ2-1	15	CASSVEAGHGNEQFF	TGTGCCAGCAGCGTAGAGGCGGGGCACGGGAATGAGCAGTTCTTC
TRBV5-1	once	TRBD1	TRBJ2-2	12	CASSWDRGELFF	TGCGCCAGCAGCTGGGACAGGGGGGAGCTGTTTTTT
TRBV7-6	NA	TRBD2	TRBJ2-1	19	CASSLRLAGGSISYNEQFF	TGTGCCAGCAGCTTAAGGTTAGCGGGAGGCTCCATCTCCTACAATGAGCAGTTCTTC
TRBV24-1	NA	TRBD1	TRBJ2-3	16	CATSDPGTGSTDTQYF	TGTGCCACCAGTGACCCCGGGACAGGTAGCACAGATACGCAGTATTTT
TRBV4-1	NA	TRBD2	TRBJ2-1	15	CASSLERGNYNEQFF	TGCGCCAGCAGCCTAGAGCGGGGGAACTACAATGAGCAGTTCTTC
TRBV27	NA	NA	TRBJ2-6	15	CASRAAGAGANVLTF	TGTGCCAGCAGAGCTGCAGGGGCTGGGGCCAACGTCCTGACTTTC